The 2 T cell receptor beta chains reported below all come from one sample, sequenced in a study of blood T cell repertoires in COVID-19 (dated by TCRdb to 2018 to 2021). Library preparation employed the immunoSEQ multiplex PCR assay. TCRdb's version of the immuneACCESS table is confined to in-frame rearrangements and falls short of the full clone set. An unresolved V gene accounts for under half of the shortfall where checked; the remainder is of unknown origin. Recorded for this sample are fewer than 250,000 clones; around 82% of them occurred a single time. The ten biggest clones cover over 3.5% of the sample. Sequencing was performed on peripheral blood. Receptor source: a woman in her 70s with acute or convalescent COVID-19.

The chain couples TRBV19 to TRBJ2-1; 10 positions match TRBD2. The CDR3 extends over 16 amino acids. CDR1 LNHDA and CDR2 SQIVND come from the germline V gene (reference sequence). V gave up 5 bases and J gave up 4 bases; unmatched junction bases: 8. This chain's CDR3 is CASSSVSGGVYNEQFF. The DNA of the CDR3 is TGTGCCAGTAGTTCCGTAAGCGGGGGGGTTTACAATGAGCAGTTCTTC.

Of note for this clone: Different DNA sequences within this sample yield the same CDR3. The V call is TRBV6-5, the J call TRBJ1-2; unclear D gene. The CDR3 has 13 amino acids. Trimming pared 2 bases from V and 1 base from J, leaving 5 bases between. Looked up from germline, CDR1 is MNHEY and CDR2 is SVGAGI. The CDR3 nucleotides read TGTGCCAGCAGTTACGACATTAACTATGGCTACACCTTC. Translation: CASSYDINYGYTF.